What follows are 28 T cell receptor beta chains derived from one specimen sequenced in a study of CD8+ T cells in alopecia areata. Extracted RNA was reverse transcribed into cDNA, the sequencing template. Generated by immunoSEQ multiplex PCR, the TCRdb table keeps only in-frame clones and is missing some. The repertoire holds about 180,000 clones, with approximately 53% as singletons. Treatment of the sample: oral pan-JAK inhibitor, 5-10 mg twice daily. The sample was CD8+ T cells sorted from blood, taken at week 24, from a patient treated with tofacitinib. The receptors stem from a human donor with alopecia areata.

This clone came up a few times. The rearrangement uses TRBV30 and TRBJ1-2, with D hard to call. Looked up from germline, CDR1 is GTSNPN and CDR2 is SVGIG (reference sequence). The V gene lost 4 bases and the J gene lost 8 bases, with 14 bases spanning the gap. The CDR3 loop spans 12 amino acids. CDR3 protein: CAWIAAEGGYTF. The CDR3 bases are TGTGCCTGGATAGCTGCGGAAGGAGGCTACACCTTC.

The chain couples TRBV11-2 to TRBJ2-7; 7 nucleotides align to TRBD2. The germline V gene encodes CDR1 SGHAT and CDR2 FQNNGV. The CDR3 spans 14 residues. The trim removed 5 bases at V and 9 bases at J, leaving 13 bases unmatched. The CDR3 bases are TGTGCCAGCAGCAGCGGGACCCCCATGAACGGGCAGTACTTC. It codes for CASSSGTPMNGQYF. Filled out from reference TRBV11-2 and TRBJ2-7, the complete variable domain reads EAGVAQSPRYKIIEKRQSVAFWCNPISGHATLYWYQQILGQGPKLLIQFQNNGVVDDSQLPKDRFSAERLKGVDSTLKIQPAKLEDSAVYLCASSSGTPMNGQYFGPGTRLTVT.

The chain employs TRBV29-1 and TRBJ2-4; a possible D gene is TRBD2 (6 bases). Germline values: CDR1 SQVTM, CDR2 ANQGSEA. Trimming took 4 bases from V and 0 from J, leaving 13 bases between them. The CDR3 is 15 residues long. This CDR3 reads CSVVGGPEAKNIQYF. The CDR3, as DNA: TGCAGCGTTGTGGGGGGACCAGAAGCCAAAAACATTCAGTACTTC.

This clone was detected a few times. This chain connects TRBV18 to TRBJ2-7; D is tentatively TRBD1 or TRBD2 (5 bases each). The ends were cut back, 2 bases at V and 7 bases at J, with 15 bases in the middle. CDR3 length equals 14 residues. From germline, CDR1 is KGHSH and CDR2 LQKENI. CDR3: CASSPGDHLWEQYF. In DNA form, the CDR3 reads TGTGCCAGCTCACCAGGGGACCATCTTTGGGAGCAGTACTTC.

This chain links TRBV15 with TRBJ1-6, with 7 nucleotides matching TRBD1. From germline, CDR1 is LNHNV and CDR2 YYDKDF (reference sequence). Trimming took 0 bases from V and 10 from J; bases not matched to a gene: 3. This CDR3 contains 14 residues. The CDR3 spells CATSRDRGESPLHF. CDR3 nucleotide sequence: TGTGCCACCAGCAGAGACAGGGGGGAATCACCCCTCCACTTT.

The genes are TRBV29-1 and TRBJ1-2; 8 bases are a match to TRBD1. The germline gives CDR1 SQVTM, CDR2 ANQGSEA. This CDR3 spans 13 amino acids. V shed 7 bases, J shed 10 bases, and the junction held 14 bases outside the gene matches. CDR3 amino acids: CSAGILRGRAYTF. The CDR3, as DNA: TGCAGCGCTGGGATTCTCAGGGGGCGCGCCTACACCTTC.

This clone was seen a few times. The CDR3 DNA is TGCAGCGTTGTAAGGGCGGGTGGCTACACCTTC. This gives the protein CSVVRAGGYTF. V gene TRBV29-1 combines with J gene TRBJ1-2; D is unresolved. Trimming pared 4 bases from V and 7 bases from J, leaving 10 bases between. The CDR3 extends over 11 amino acids. Germline lookup yields CDR1 SQVTM and CDR2 ANQGSEA.

The genes are TRBV10-3 and TRBJ2-3; 7 bases are shared with TRBD2. Germline CDR1 ENHRY, CDR2 SYGVKD. CDR3 length: 15 residues. The J segment lost 6 bases and the V segment lost 3 bases, leaving 9 bases of the junction unmatched. The CDR3, as DNA: TGTGCCATCAGTGATATTGGCGGGGGAGTGGATACGCAGTATTTT. Translating it yields CAISDIGGGVDTQYF.

V usage is TRBV11-1 and J usage is TRBJ2-1; tentative D call: TRBD2 (5 bases). V lost 1 base, J lost 1 base, and 14 bases lay in between. The CDR3 runs to 17 residues. CDR1 and CDR2 from the germline V gene are SGHAT and FQDESV (reference sequence). The DNA of the CDR3 is TGTGCCAGCAGCTTAGGGGGAGACGGATTATCCTACAATGAGCAGTTCTTC. This codes for CASSLGGDGLSYNEQFF.

This chain joins TRBV4-3 and TRBJ2-1; 8 bases fit TRBD1. This CDR3 contains 16 residues. Trimming cost V 0 bases and J 9 bases; bases outside gene matches: 10. Per germline, CDR1 LGHNA and CDR2 YSLEER. For the CDR3, the DNA is TGCGCCAGCAGCCAAGACATGAGGGCAGGGGGCACTGAGCAGTTCTTC. Encoded protein: CASSQDMRAGGTEQFF.

The CDR3 coding sequence is TGTGCCTGCACCGGGACAGGTCCCAATGAGCAGTTCTTC. Translation gives CACTGTGPNEQFF. J is TRBJ2-1 and V is TRBV30; 8 bases are shared with TRBD1. The CDR3 contains 13 residues. V gave up 6 bases and J gave up 6 bases; unmatched junction bases: 7. The germline V gene has CDR1 GTSNPN and CDR2 SVGIG (reference sequence). Using reference TRBV30 and TRBJ2-1 for the parts outside the CDR3, the full variable domain is SQTIHQWPATLVQPVGSPLSLECTVEGTSNPNLYWYRQAAGRGLQLLFYSVGIGQISSEVPQNLSASRPQDRQFILSSKKLLLSDSGFYLCACTGTGPNEQFFGPGTRLTVL.

This chain uses TRBV25-1 with TRBJ1-2; D is ambiguous. This CDR3 has 12 amino acids. Trimming took off 2 bases at V and 6 bases at J, with 7 bases between the two ends. The germline CDR1 and CDR2 sequences are MGHDK and SYGVNS. CDR3: CASSEGLHGYTF. In DNA, the CDR3 is TGTGCCAGCAGTGAAGGTCTCCATGGCTACACCTTC.

This clone was found a few times. The chain recombines TRBV25-1 with TRBJ1-4; a possible D gene is TRBD1 (6 bases). The V end lost 6 bases, the J end lost 6 bases, and 17 bases lay between the germline ends. Germline lookup yields CDR1 MGHDK and CDR2 SYGVNS. CDR3 length: 15 residues. CDR3 region: CASRDNRVDDEKLFF. CDR3 sequence (DNA): TGTGCCAGCAGAGATAACAGGGTCGATGATGAAAAACTGTTTTTT.

This chain uses TRBV9 with TRBJ2-1; no reliable D call. Germline CDR1 is SGDLS and CDR2 is YYNGEE. V was cut by 0 bases and J by 6 bases, with 13 bases left in between. The CDR3 has 15 amino acids. The CDR3 region is CASSVAARVSNEQFF. CDR3 nucleotide sequence: TGTGCCAGCAGCGTAGCGGCGCGAGTAAGCAATGAGCAGTTCTTC. Variable domain in full (rest from reference TRBV9 and TRBJ2-1): DSGVTQTPKHLITATGQRVTLRCSPRSGDLSVYWYQQSLDQGLQFLIQYYNGEERAKGNILERFSAQQFPDLHSELNLSSLELGDSALYFCASSVAARVSNEQFFGPGTRLTVL.

V is TRBV5-1 and J is TRBJ2-5, with D possibly matching TRBD2 (6 bases). The length of the CDR3 is 11 residues. Trimming took 4 bases from V and 13 from J, leaving 14 bases between them. Germline V gives CDR1 SGHRS, CDR2 YFSETQ. The CDR3 spells CASSPGDSWYF. For the CDR3, the DNA is TGCGCCAGCAGCCCGGGAGACAGTTGGTACTTC.

The chain links TRBV7-3 to TRBJ2-2; D is perhaps TRBD1 or TRBD2 (5 bases each). CDR1 is SGHTA, CDR2 FQGTGA, per germline. This CDR3 comprises 14 residues. Trimming shortened V by 3 bases and J by 2 bases, and 7 bases separated the two germline ends. The CDR3 DNA reads as TGTGCCAGCAGCTTCGGGGCAAACACCGGGGAGCTGTTTTTT. It translates to CASSFGANTGELFF.

The chain employs TRBV7-3 and TRBJ2-2; D not certain. CDR1 and CDR2 from the germline V gene are SGHTA and FQGTGA. The CDR3 is made up of 16 amino acids. V lost 1 base and J lost 0, with 9 bases in between. The CDR3 sequence: CASSLRDGANTGELFF. DNA of the CDR3: TGTGCCAGCAGCTTAAGAGACGGAGCGAACACCGGGGAGCTGTTTTTT.

This clone has a single count. This chain uses TRBV7-3 with TRBJ1-1; 9 bases agree with TRBD1. This CDR3 has 15 residues. From germline, CDR1 is SGHTA and CDR2 FQGTGA. J was trimmed by 4 bases and V by 5 bases; bases with no gene match: 8. CDR3 nucleotide sequence: TGTGCCAGCAGCCCAACAGGGGGCGCGGGCACTGAAGCTTTCTTT. Residues: CASSPTGGAGTEAFF.

This clone was recorded a few times. The V and J genes are TRBV9 and TRBJ2-3; D uncertain. The CDR3 is 11 residues long. The germline V gene has CDR1 SGDLS and CDR2 YYNGEE. Trimming removed 3 bases from V and 9 bases from J, with 8 bases in between. The chain's CDR3 is CASSAAGTQYF. CDR3 nucleotide sequence: TGTGCCAGCAGCGCCGCCGGGACGCAGTATTTT.

The J gene is TRBJ1-4, the V gene TRBV27; 8 nucleotides align to TRBD1. The V segment lost 7 bases and the J segment 1 base; nucleotides outside the gene matches: 5. The CDR3 consists of 15 residues. CDR1 is MNHEY and CDR2 is SMNVEV in the germline V gene (reference sequence). The CDR3 bases are TGTGCCAGCACCACTACAGGGGGAACTAATGAAAAACTGTTTTTT. Its protein is CASTTTGGTNEKLFF.

V and J are TRBV29-1 and TRBJ2-3, with a possible D match to TRBD1 (6 bases). CDR3 length: 14 amino acids. Germline CDR1 and CDR2: SQVTM and ANQGSEA. Trimming left V 6 bases short and J 2 bases short, with 15 bases between. CDR3 DNA: TGCAGCGTGAAAGACGACAGGCACACAGATACGCAGTATTTT. This gives the protein CSVKDDRHTDTQYF.

The rearrangement joins TRBV4-1 to TRBJ2-2; no firm D call. Germline V gene data show CDR1 as MGHRA and CDR2 as YSYEKL. This CDR3 is 13 amino acids long. Trimming stripped 2 bases from V and 6 bases from J, with 7 bases between. This CDR3 is CASSQTGAGELFF. Here the CDR3 DNA reads TGCGCCAGCAGCCAAACTGGGGCCGGGGAGCTGTTTTTT.

This chain connects TRBV9 to TRBJ2-3; 8 nucleotides agree with TRBD1. Germline-derived CDR1 and CDR2 are SGDLS and YYNGEE. J lost 5 bases, V lost 0 bases, and 11 bases had no gene match. The CDR3 is 17 residues long. Here the CDR3 DNA reads TGTGCCAGCAGCGTAGAATTTCATGGGGGACAGGAAGATACGCAGTATTTT. Its protein is CASSVEFHGGQEDTQYF.

In its sample, this clone was seen a few times. This chain connects TRBV2 to TRBJ1-4; TRBD1 might be the D (6 bases). Germline V gives CDR1 SNHLY, CDR2 FYNNEI. Trimming pared 1 base from V and 4 bases from J, leaving 22 bases between. The CDR3 spans 19 residues. The CDR3 DNA reads as TGTGCCAGCAGTGAAGTTGTGGACAGAGGAACGGGCATTAATGAAAAACTGTTTTTT. It is translated as CASSEVVDRGTGINEKLFF.

V and J are TRBV7-3 and TRBJ2-2; the D gene is possibly TRBD1 (5 bases). V lost 5 bases and J lost 7, with 14 bases in between. This CDR3 is 14 amino acids long. The germline V gene encodes CDR1 SGHTA and CDR2 FQGTGA. CDR3 sequence: CASSRDERGGELFF. The CDR3 DNA is TGTGCCAGCAGCCGCGACGAAAGGGGCGGGGAGCTGTTTTTT.

This clone occurred once. The chain recombines TRBV6-4 with TRBJ1-6; 8 bases fit TRBD1. The V and J ends lost 3 bases and 9 bases, in that order; junction bases with no gene match: 4. The CDR3 extends over 14 amino acids. Per the germline V gene, CDR1 is MRHNA and CDR2 is SNTAGT. CDR3 DNA sequence: TGTGCCAGCAGTGAGGACAGGGAGATTTCACCCCTCCACTTT. Amino acid sequence: CASSEDREISPLHF.

This clone was counted a few times. V and J are TRBV7-2 and TRBJ2-6, with D perhaps given as TRBD1 or TRBD2 (5 bases each). This CDR3 has 15 residues. V was clipped by 7 bases and J by 4 bases, with 14 bases between them. The germline gives CDR1 SGHTA, CDR2 FQGNSA. The CDR3 nucleotides read TGTGCCAGCACCACCGGGGCTTCCGGGGCCAACGTCCTGACTTTC. This encodes CASTTGASGANVLTF.

Only a few counts were recorded for this clone. The chain employs TRBV13 and TRBJ1-4; 7 bases line up with TRBD1. The CDR3 loop spans 15 amino acids. Trimming at V came to 5 bases and at J to 6 bases, leaving 9 bases not matched to a gene. From germline, CDR1 is PRHDT and CDR2 FYEKMQ (reference sequence). CDR3 region: CASSPNRGAYEKLFF. The CDR3 coding sequence is TGTGCCAGCAGCCCAAACAGGGGAGCCTATGAAAAACTGTTTTTT. The whole variable domain, filled in from reference TRBV13 and TRBJ1-4, reads AAGVIQSPRHLIKEKRETATLKCYPIPRHDTVYWYQQGPGQDPQFLISFYEKMQSDKGSIPDRFSAQQFSDYHSELNMSSLELGDSALYFCASSPNRGAYEKLFFGSGTQLSVL.